These T cell receptor beta chains were read from a single sample in a study of a mutant IDH1 vaccine in newly diagnosed glioma. TCRdb's copy holds only in-frame clones and misses some; the assay was immunoSEQ multiplex PCR. The sample yields 35,000 to 40,000 clones, just under 95% seen once. The material was PBMCs, obtained from a glioma patient treated with radiotherapy, temozolomide or both. The receptors were gathered from a man between 18 and 35 years old with glioma. The CDR3 runs from the conserved cysteine through the conserved F or W. A D gene is named only where the DNA matches it firmly. For some rows the clone size is stated as once, few or many, or as a class when expanded; others skip it.

V	size	D	J	CDR3	DNA
TRBV19	NA	NA	TRBJ2-7	CASSMGGRGYSYEQYF	TGTGCCAGTAGTATGGGGGGACGGGGTTACTCCTACGAGCAGTACTTC
TRBV5-1	NA	NA	TRBJ2-3	CASSLLAAGTLISDTQYF	TGCGCCAGCAGCTTGTTGGCGGCCGGGACGCTGATTTCAGATACGCAGTATTTT
TRBV9	once	TRBD1	TRBJ1-4	CASSVDRGRREKLFF	TGTGCCAGCAGCGTAGACAGGGGGCGGAGGGAAAAACTGTTTTTT
TRBV7-9	NA	TRBD1	TRBJ1-1	CASSLSGTGTTEAFF	TGTGCCAGCAGCTTGTCCGGGACAGGGACTACTGAAGCTTTCTTT
TRBV7-2	NA	NA	TRBJ2-5	CASSRKGETQYF	TGTGCCAGCAGCCGCAAGGGAGAGACCCAGTACTTC
TRBV4-2	NA	TRBD1	TRBJ1-4	CASSLHTTGNEKLFF	TGTGCCAGCAGCCTACACACGACAGGGAATGAAAAACTGTTTTTT
TRBV5-5	NA	NA	TRBJ1-4	CASSPGVVYEKLFF	TGTGCCAGCAGCCCAGGGGTGGTCTACGAAAAACTGTTTTTT
TRBV30	NA	NA	TRBJ1-2	CAWGGGNYGYTF	TGTGCCTGGGGTGGGGGAAACTATGGCTACACCTTC
TRBV29-1	NA	NA	TRBJ2-5	CSLGDGGETQYF	TGCAGCCTGGGAGACGGAGGAGAGACCCAGTACTTC
TRBV28	NA	NA	TRBJ2-7	CASGGFWRRGADEQYF	TGTGCCAGCGGCGGTTTCTGGAGACGGGGGGCGGACGAGCAGTACTTC
TRBV30	NA	NA	TRBJ2-6	CAWRAVAVSSGANVLTF	TGTGCCTGGAGGGCCGTAGCGGTAAGCTCTGGGGCCAACGTCCTGACTTTC
TRBV7-9	once	NA	TRBJ1-4	CASSLEGPWGELFF	TGTGCCAGCAGCTTAGAGGGCCCCTGGGGAGAACTGTTTTTT
TRBV28	NA	TRBD1	TRBJ2-1	CASSLNAGTGGFYNEQFF	TGTGCCAGCAGTTTAAACGCCGGGACAGGGGGCTTCTACAATGAGCAGTTCTTC
TRBV6-1	NA	TRBD2	TRBJ2-6	CASSVTSGIGANVLTF	TGTGCCAGCAGTGTAACTAGCGGGATTGGGGCCAACGTCCTGACTTTC
TRBV4-1	NA	TRBD1	TRBJ2-1	CASSPQTGSSYNEQFF	TGCGCCAGCAGCCCACAGACAGGGAGCTCCTACAATGAGCAGTTCTTC
TRBV7-9	NA	NA	TRBJ1-5	CASSSGHLATRQPQHF	TGTGCCAGCAGCTCCGGTCATTTGGCCACGCGTCAGCCCCAGCATTTT
TRBV10-1	NA	NA	TRBJ2-7	CASSESLAVGEQYF	TGCGCCAGCAGTGAGTCCCTAGCCGTCGGAGAGCAGTACTTC
TRBV7-2	once	TRBD2	TRBJ2-3	CASTGRGATSGVSTDTQYF	TGTGCCAGCACCGGTCGGGGGGCTACTAGCGGGGTTAGCACAGATACGCAGTATTTT
TRBV7-2	NA	NA	TRBJ1-3	CASSPPGAQSSGNTIYF	TGTGCCAGCAGCCCTCCCGGGGCACAGAGCTCTGGAAACACCATATATTTT
TRBV4-2	NA	TRBD2	TRBJ2-1	CASSQEDSGSSYEQFF	TGTGCCAGCAGCCAAGAGGATAGCGGGAGTTCCTATGAGCAGTTCTTC
TRBV28	NA	TRBD1	TRBJ1-2	CASTRGRGYTF	TGTGCCAGCACAAGGGGGCGTGGCTACACCTTC
TRBV19	NA	NA	TRBJ1-2	CASSPAPFIANYGYTF	TGTGCCAGTAGCCCCGCTCCCTTTATAGCTAACTATGGCTACACCTTC
TRBV9	NA	NA	TRBJ1-1	CASSVGLLDTEAFF	TGTGCCAGCAGCGTAGGTCTGTTGGACACTGAAGCTTTCTTT
TRBV28	few	NA	TRBJ1-1	CASSLDGTLGTEAFF	TGTGCCAGCAGTTTAGATGGGACACTGGGCACTGAAGCTTTCTTT